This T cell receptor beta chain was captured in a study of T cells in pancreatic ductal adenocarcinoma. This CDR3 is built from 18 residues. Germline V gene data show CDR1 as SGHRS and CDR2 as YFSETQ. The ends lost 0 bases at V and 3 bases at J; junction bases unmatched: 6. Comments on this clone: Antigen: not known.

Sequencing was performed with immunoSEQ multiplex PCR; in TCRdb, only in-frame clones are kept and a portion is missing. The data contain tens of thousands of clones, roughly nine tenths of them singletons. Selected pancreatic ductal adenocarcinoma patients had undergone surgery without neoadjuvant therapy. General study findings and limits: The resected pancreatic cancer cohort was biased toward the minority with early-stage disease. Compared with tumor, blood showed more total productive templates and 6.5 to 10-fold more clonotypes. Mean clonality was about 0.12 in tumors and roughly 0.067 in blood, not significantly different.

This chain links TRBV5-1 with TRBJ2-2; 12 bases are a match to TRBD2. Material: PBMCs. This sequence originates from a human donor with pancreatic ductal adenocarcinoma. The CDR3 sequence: CASSLGLAGEWDTGELFF. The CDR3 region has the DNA TGCGCCAGCAGCTTGGGACTAGCGGGAGAATGGGACACCGGGGAGCTGTTTTTT.